These 9 T cell receptor beta chains were all obtained from the same sample, sequenced in a study of blood T cell repertoires in COVID-19. Sequencing was performed with immunoSEQ multiplex PCR; in TCRdb, only in-frame clones are kept and a portion is missing. The sample yields about 260,000 clones, less than 90% seen once. Sequencing was done on a sample of peripheral blood. The receptors shown here come from a man aged 25-45 years with active or convalescent COVID-19.

This chain uses TRBV12-3 or TRBV12-4 with TRBJ2-1; tentative D call: TRBD2 (7 bases). The V end was cut by 7 bases, the J end by 8 bases, with 15 bases between. The CDR3 sequence is 13 residues long. The CDR3 DNA sequence: TGTGCCAGCATCAGAGGGGGGGGCGATGAGCAGTTCTTC. It translates to CASIRGGGDEQFF.

J is TRBJ1-5 and V is TRBV2; tentatively, D is TRBD1 (5 bases). The CDR3 length is 14 residues. Trimming shortened V by 8 bases and J by 6 bases, and 17 bases separated the two germline ends. Germline CDR1 SNHLY, CDR2 FYNNEI. This CDR3 reads CASGAPGIFQPQHF. In nucleotides, the CDR3 is TGTGCCAGCGGGGCCCCCGGAATATTTCAGCCCCAGCATTTT.

V is TRBV4-2 and J is TRBJ1-2; 8 bases align to TRBD1. CDR1 and CDR2 (germline): LGHNA, YNFKEQ. The CDR3 covers 13 residues. V shed 0 bases and J 11 bases; nucleotides not matched to a gene: 5. Here the CDR3 reads CASSQDLGTGYTF. CDR3 sequence (DNA): TGTGCCAGCAGCCAAGATCTTGGGACAGGATACACCTTC.

This clone was recorded only once. The chain combines TRBV11-2 with TRBJ2-7; TRBD2 is a possible D gene (7 bases). The CDR3 extends over 16 amino acids. Trimming left V 0 bases short and J 3 bases short, with 15 bases between. The germline gives CDR1 SGHAT, CDR2 FQNNGV. The CDR3, as DNA: TGTGCCAGCAGCTTAGAGGAGGGGGGGACCCTCTACGAGCAGTACTTC. Its translation is CASSLEEGGTLYEQYF.

V gene TRBV6-2 or TRBV6-3 combines with J gene TRBJ1-4; no definite D call. Germline-derived CDR1 and CDR2 are MNHEY and SVGEGT. V was trimmed by 5 bases and J by 8 bases, leaving 15 bases between them. The CDR3 loop spans 14 amino acids. In DNA, the CDR3 is TGTGCCAGCAGTCTTCGGGGAGGTGGAGAAAAACTGTTTTTT. As protein: CASSLRGGGEKLFF.

The CDR3 here is CASSRTGTGSAQPQHF. For the CDR3, the DNA is TGTGCCAGCAGCCGCACCGGGACAGGGTCCGCTCAGCCCCAGCATTTT. J is TRBJ1-5 and V is TRBV6-2 or TRBV6-3, with 9 nucleotides matching TRBD1. The V gene end was trimmed by 6 bases and the J gene end by 6 bases; junction bases not matched to a gene: 12. The CDR3 runs 16 residues. CDR1 and CDR2 (germline): MNHEY, SVGEGT.

Here the CDR3 reads CASGLNVQEAFF. DNA of the CDR3: TGTGCTAGTGGTTTGAACGTACAAGAAGCTTTCTTT. The chain carries TRBV12-5 and TRBJ1-1; D ambiguous. V lost 2 bases, J lost 8 bases, and 9 bases lay in between. The V gene's germline CDR1 is LGHNT and CDR2 FRNRAP. There are 12 residues in the CDR3.

This chain connects TRBV19 to TRBJ2-5, with TRBD1 as a possible D gene (6 bases). The CDR3 spans 13 residues. V lost 3 bases to trimming and J lost 5 bases, with 10 bases between them. Per the germline V gene, CDR1 is LNHDA and CDR2 is SQIVND (reference sequence). The CDR3 bases are TGTGCCAGTAGTATTACAGGGACGGAGACCCAGTACTTC. It specifies CASSITGTETQYF.

The rearrangement joins TRBV27 to TRBJ1-1, with D hard to call. V lost 3 bases and J 0 bases, leaving 14 bases between the germline ends. In germline, CDR1 is MNHEY, CDR2 SMNVEV (reference sequence). The CDR3 covers 16 residues. The CDR3 region is CASSFGPSRMNTEAFF. CDR3 bases: TGTGCCAGCAGTTTTGGCCCTAGTCGGATGAACACTGAAGCTTTCTTT.